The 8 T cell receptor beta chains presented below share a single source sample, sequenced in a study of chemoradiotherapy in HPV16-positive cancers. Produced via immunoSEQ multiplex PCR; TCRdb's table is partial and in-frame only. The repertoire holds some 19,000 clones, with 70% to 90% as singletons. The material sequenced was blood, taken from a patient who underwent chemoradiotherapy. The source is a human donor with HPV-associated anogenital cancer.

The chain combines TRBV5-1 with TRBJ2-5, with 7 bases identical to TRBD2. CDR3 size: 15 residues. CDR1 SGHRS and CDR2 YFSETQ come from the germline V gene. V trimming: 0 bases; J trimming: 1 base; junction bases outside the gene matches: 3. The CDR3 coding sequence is TGCGCCAGCAGCTTGGACGGGAGGCCCCAAGAGACCCAGTACTTC. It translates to CASSLDGRPQETQYF.

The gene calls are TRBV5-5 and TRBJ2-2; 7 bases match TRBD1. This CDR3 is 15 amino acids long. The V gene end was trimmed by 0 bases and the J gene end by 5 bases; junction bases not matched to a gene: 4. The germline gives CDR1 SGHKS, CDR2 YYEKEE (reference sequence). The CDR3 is CASSLVAGGTGELFF. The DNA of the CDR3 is TGTGCCAGCAGCTTGGTGGCAGGGGGTACCGGGGAGCTGTTTTTT.

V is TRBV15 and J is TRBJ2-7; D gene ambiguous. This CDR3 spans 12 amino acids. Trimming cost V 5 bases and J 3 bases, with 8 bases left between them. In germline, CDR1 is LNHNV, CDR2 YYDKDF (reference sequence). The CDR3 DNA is TGTGCCACCAGCTCAAGATACTACGAGCAGTACTTC. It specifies CATSSRYYEQYF.

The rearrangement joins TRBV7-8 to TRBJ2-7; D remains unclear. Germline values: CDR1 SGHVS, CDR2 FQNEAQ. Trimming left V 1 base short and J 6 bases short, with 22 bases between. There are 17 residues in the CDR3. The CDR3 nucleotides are TGTGCCAGCAGCTTAGGGGGTAGGGCCCGGCTTACGGGCGAGCAGTACTTC. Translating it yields CASSLGGRARLTGEQYF.

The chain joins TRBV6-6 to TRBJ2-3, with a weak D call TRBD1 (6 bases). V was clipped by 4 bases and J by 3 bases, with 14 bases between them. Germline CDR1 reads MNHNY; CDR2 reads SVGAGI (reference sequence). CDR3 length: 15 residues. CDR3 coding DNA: TGTGCCAGCAGTTCCCGGTCAGGACAGACAGATACGCAGTATTTT. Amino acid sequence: CASSSRSGQTDTQYF.

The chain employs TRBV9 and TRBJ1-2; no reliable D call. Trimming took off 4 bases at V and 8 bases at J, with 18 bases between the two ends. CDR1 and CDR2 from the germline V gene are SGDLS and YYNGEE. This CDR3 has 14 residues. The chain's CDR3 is CASSTTGPTGGYTF. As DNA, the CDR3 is TGTGCCAGCAGCACCACCGGGCCGACGGGGGGCTACACCTTC.

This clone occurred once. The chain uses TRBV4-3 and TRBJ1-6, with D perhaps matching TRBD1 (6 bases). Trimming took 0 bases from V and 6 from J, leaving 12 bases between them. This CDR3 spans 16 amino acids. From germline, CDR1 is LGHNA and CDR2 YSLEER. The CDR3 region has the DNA TGCGCCAGCAGCCAAGAAGGACAGCTTGCTAATTCACCCCTCCACTTT. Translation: CASSQEGQLANSPLHF.

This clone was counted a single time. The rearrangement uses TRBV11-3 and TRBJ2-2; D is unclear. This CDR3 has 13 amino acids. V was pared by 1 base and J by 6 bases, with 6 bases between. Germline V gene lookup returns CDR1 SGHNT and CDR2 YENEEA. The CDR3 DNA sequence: TGTGCCAGCAGCTTAGGGGTGGCCGGGGAGCTGTTTTTT. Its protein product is CASSLGVAGELFF.